The present T cell receptor beta chain was sequenced within a study of STAT5B mutations in CD4+ large granular lymphocyte leukemia. This CDR3 region has 19 residues. Germline V gene lookup returns CDR1 KGHSH and CDR2 LQKENI. Germline trimming cut 0 bases from V and 4 bases from J; bases unmatched to any gene: 18. Profiling relied on immunoSEQ multiplex PCR, and the TCRdb table lists in-frame clones only, not all of them. The data contain 30,000 to 40,000 clones, under 85% of them singletons. The chain joins TRBV18 to TRBJ2-7, with 7 bases fitting TRBD1. The sequence derives from a human donor in good health. The sequenced sample was CD4+ T cells from blood buffy coats. In DNA, the CDR3 is TGTGCCAGCTCACCACCGACGAGACAGGGTAGGAGGCTGTGGTACGAGCAGTACTTC. As protein: CASSPPTRQGRRLWYEQYF.